These 27 T cell receptor beta chains came from one sample sequenced in a study of T cell responses to AZD1222 COVID-19 vaccine. Clones were read by immunoSEQ multiplex PCR, and TCRdb kept only the in-frame ones, dropping some. The table records more than 110,000 clones, roughly 92% of them present only once. The sequences come from peripheral blood, collected on day 0 of AZD1222 vaccination. The receptors derive from an adult in good health.

The chain joins TRBV15 to TRBJ1-2; TRBD1 might be the D (6 bases). V lost 2 bases and J 9 bases, leaving 16 bases between the germline ends. Looked up from germline, CDR1 is LNHNV and CDR2 is YYDKDF (reference sequence). The length of the CDR3 is 14 residues. CDR3 sequence (DNA): TGTGCCACCAGCAGAAACCAGGACAGTTCCCGCTACACCTTC. This encodes CATSRNQDSSRYTF.

The sample holds one count of this clone. The chain is built from TRBV11-2 and TRBJ1-1, with 7 nucleotides matching TRBD1. Per germline, CDR1 SGHAT and CDR2 FQNNGV. The CDR3 runs 13 residues. The ends lost 6 bases at V and 5 bases at J; junction bases unmatched: 6. CDR3 sequence reads: CASRIRGFTEAFF. The CDR3 DNA follows: TGTGCCAGCAGAATCAGGGGGTTTACTGAAGCTTTCTTT.

This clone has just one count. The chain uses TRBV2 and TRBJ2-7; D is undetermined. The germline CDR1 and CDR2 sequences are SNHLY and FYNNEI. Trimming pared 4 bases from V and 4 bases from J, leaving 8 bases between. This CDR3 is 12 amino acids long. As DNA, the CDR3 is TGTGCCAGCAGTGTGATAAATTACGAGCAGTACTTC. Translation: CASSVINYEQYF.

The chain joins TRBV5-1 to TRBJ2-2; possible D gene TRBD1, 5 bases. The V end was cut by 0 bases, the J end by 1 base, with 7 bases between. The CDR3 contains 15 residues. Germline V gene lookup returns CDR1 SGHRS and CDR2 YFSETQ. CDR3 nucleotide sequence: TGCGCCAGCAGCTTGGGACAGATGAACACCGGGGAGCTGTTTTTT. Its translation: CASSLGQMNTGELFF.

This clone was seen only once. The chain carries TRBV5-1 and TRBJ2-1, with TRBD2 matching over 13 bases. Trimming at V came to 4 bases and at J to 10 bases, leaving 8 bases not matched to a gene. The CDR3 sequence is 15 residues long. From germline, CDR1 is SGHRS and CDR2 YFSETQ. CDR3 in amino acids: CASSGTSGTFREQFF. In DNA, the CDR3 is TGCGCCAGCAGCGGGACTAGCGGGACCTTCAGGGAGCAGTTCTTC.

The chain recombines TRBV5-4 with TRBJ1-2; D is unclear. The CDR3 extends over 15 amino acids. The V end lost 4 bases, the J end lost 4 bases, and 17 bases lay between the germline ends. Germline lookup yields CDR1 SGHNT and CDR2 YYREEE (reference sequence). The DNA for the CDR3 is TGTGCCAGCAGCCGGGAGGGTTCGGGTTCCTATGGCTACACCTTC. Protein product: CASSREGSGSYGYTF.

The rearrangement joins TRBV12-3 or TRBV12-4 to TRBJ2-1; D remains ambiguous. V lost 1 base and J 3 bases, leaving 1 base between the germline ends. The CDR3 length is 12 residues. DNA for the CDR3: TGTGCCAGCAGTTTAGGCTACAATGAGCAGTTCTTC. Protein product: CASSLGYNEQFF.

This clone was observed once. This sequence joins TRBV16 and TRBJ1-6; D is unresolved. CDR3 length: 17 amino acids. The germline V and J ends were trimmed by 3 bases and 4 bases, with 16 bases remaining between them. CDR1 and CDR2 (germline): KGHSY, FQNENV. Here the CDR3 reads CASSHPPGRVYNSPLHF. Written as DNA, the CDR3 is TGTGCCAGCAGCCATCCCCCGGGCAGAGTATATAATTCACCCCTCCACTTT.

CDR3 nucleotide sequence: TGCGCCAGCAGTGAGGTGCAGGGTGAGACCCAGTACTTC. Translation: CASSEVQGETQYF. The chain employs TRBV10-2 and TRBJ2-5; perhaps TRBD1 as D (5 bases). V lost 2 bases to trimming and J lost 5 bases, with 9 bases between them. The CDR3 has 13 amino acids. Germline V gene lookup returns CDR1 WSHSY and CDR2 SAAADI.

The chain is built from TRBV4-1 and TRBJ1-2; D call uncertain. V was cut by 3 bases and J by 4 bases, with 18 bases left in between. This CDR3 has 16 amino acids. Germline V gene lookup returns CDR1 MGHRA and CDR2 YSYEKL. The CDR3 DNA reads as TGCGCCAGCAGCCACGGGCCACCCCCGCCGGTCTATGGCTACACCTTC. The encoded protein is CASSHGPPPPVYGYTF.

Comments on this clone: Relative to the germline gene, one junction end is altered; a read error may explain this. This sequence joins TRBV29-1 and TRBJ1-2; TRBD1 is a possible D gene (5 bases). The CDR3 contains 13 residues. Germline CDR1 is SQVTM and CDR2 is ANQGSEA. The CDR3, as DNA: TGCAGCGTTTATTCGACACAGGAAACTGGCTACACTTTC. Its translation is CSVYSTQETGYTF.

The chain has TRBV28 and TRBJ2-7; D is undetermined. CDR1 is MDHEN, CDR2 SYDVKM, per germline. Trimming shortened V by 8 bases and J by 6 bases, and 23 bases separated the two germline ends. CDR3 length: 15 amino acids. The CDR3 loop reads CASLLPGADLVEQYF. The CDR3 nucleotides are TGTGCCAGCCTCCTACCGGGCGCGGATTTAGTCGAGCAGTACTTC.

The CDR3 region is CASSSHRSSGANVLTF. The CDR3 nucleotides read TGTGCCAGCAGCTCACACAGGAGCTCTGGGGCCAACGTCCTGACTTTC. The rearrangement joins TRBV3-1 (or the pseudogene TRBV3-2) to TRBJ2-6; D is perhaps TRBD1 (5 bases). The CDR3 extends over 16 amino acids. Germline V gene data show CDR1 as LGHDT and CDR2 as YNNKEL (reference sequence). The ends were cut back, 5 bases at V and 0 bases at J, with 11 bases in the middle.

This CDR3 is CASSVEVEWNTEAFF. CDR3 DNA: TGTGCCAGCAGCGTAGAGGTCGAGTGGAACACTGAAGCTTTCTTT. The chain links TRBV9 to TRBJ1-1, with unresolved D. The CDR3 totals 15 residues. The germline gives CDR1 SGDLS, CDR2 YYNGEE. Trimming shortened V by 0 bases and J by 1 base, and 10 bases separated the two germline ends.

This clone was found a few times. This chain uses TRBV27 with TRBJ2-7, with TRBD2 identical over 10 bases. The junction had 10 bases not matched to a gene; V was cut back by 4 bases and J by 1 base. The V gene's germline CDR1 is MNHEY and CDR2 SMNVEV (reference sequence). This CDR3 comprises 17 residues. The CDR3 DNA follows: TGTGCCAGCAGTTCGCACCCTAGCGGGAGTTTTTCCTACGAGCAGTACTTC. Translating gives CASSSHPSGSFSYEQYF.

The J gene is TRBJ1-1, the V gene TRBV5-6, with D unresolved. The V gene lost 2 bases and the J gene lost 4 bases, with 12 bases spanning the gap. The CDR3 totals 14 residues. The V gene's germline CDR1 is SGHDT and CDR2 YYEEEE. CDR3 nucleotide sequence: TGTGCCAGCAGCTTCTGGCGCCAAGGCACTGAAGCTTTCTTT. This translates into CASSFWRQGTEAFF.

J is TRBJ2-3 and V is TRBV5-6; 10 bases map to TRBD2. Germline CDR1 reads SGHDT; CDR2 reads YYEEEE. This CDR3 is 16 amino acids long. V shed 4 bases, J shed 1 base, and the junction held 6 bases outside the gene matches. The CDR3 loop is CASSPSLAGGTDTQYF. The CDR3 nucleotides read TGTGCCAGCAGCCCGTCCCTAGCGGGAGGCACAGATACGCAGTATTTT.

V is TRBV10-2 and J is TRBJ1-5; D ambiguous. The CDR3 has 17 amino acids. Germline V gene data show CDR1 as WSHSY and CDR2 as SAAADI. The ends were cut back, 1 base at V and 1 base at J, with 14 bases in the middle. CDR3 loop: CASSELPGGRSNQPQHF. The CDR3 DNA follows: TGCGCCAGCAGTGAGTTACCGGGCGGGCGCAGCAATCAGCCCCAGCATTTT.

The chain uses TRBV7-9 and TRBJ2-1; TRBD2 matches 7 bases. Trimming cost V 4 bases and J 5 bases; bases outside gene matches: 8. Germline V lookup: CDR1 SEHNR, CDR2 FQNEAQ (reference sequence). The CDR3 spans 15 residues. The CDR3 sequence is CASSSWRGKNNEQFF. In nucleotides, the CDR3 is TGTGCCAGCAGCTCTTGGCGGGGGAAAAACAATGAGCAGTTCTTC.

The chain couples TRBV10-1 to TRBJ2-5; D is tentatively TRBD1 or TRBD2 (5 bases each). V was clipped by 6 bases and J by 1 base, with 9 bases between them. The CDR3 is 13 residues long. CDR1 is WNHNN and CDR2 is SYGVQD in the germline V gene (reference sequence). DNA for the CDR3: TGCGCCAGCAGCGAGGGGACCCAAGAGACCCAGTACTTC. This sequence encodes CASSEGTQETQYF.

The genes are TRBV6-2 or TRBV6-3 and TRBJ1-5; TRBD1 might be the D (6 bases). Trimming pared 4 bases from V and 2 bases from J, leaving 18 bases between. Germline assignment: CDR1 MNHEY and CDR2 SVGEGT. This CDR3 region has 17 residues. The CDR3 DNA reads as TGTGCCAGCAGTTCCCCGGACAGAGCCTATGGCAATCAGCCCCAGCATTTT. Its translation: CASSSPDRAYGNQPQHF.

CDR3 nucleotide sequence: TGCGCCAGCAGCTCCGGGACAGGGGGCCCCTACTCTGGAAACACCATATATTTT. Its translation: CASSSGTGGPYSGNTIYF. V usage is TRBV5-1 and J usage is TRBJ1-3, with 12 bases aligning to TRBD1. The trim removed 3 bases at V and 0 bases at J, leaving 7 bases unmatched. Germline lookup yields CDR1 SGHRS and CDR2 YFSETQ. This CDR3 contains 18 residues.

CDR3 region: CASSEFGSNQPQHF. CDR3 DNA: TGTGCCAGCAGTGAATTTGGGAGCAATCAGCCCCAGCATTTT. The J gene is TRBJ1-5, the V gene TRBV2; D unclear. V lost 2 bases, J lost 1 base, and 6 bases lay in between. The CDR3 extends over 14 amino acids. Germline V gene sequence: CDR1 SNHLY, CDR2 FYNNEI.

The rearrangement uses TRBV9 and TRBJ1-1; no reliable D call. Per the germline V gene, CDR1 is SGDLS and CDR2 is YYNGEE. This CDR3 comprises 13 residues. V lost 4 bases and J 5 bases, leaving 12 bases between the germline ends. As DNA, the CDR3 is TGTGCCAGCAGCCAAAACTTTGTAACTGAAGCTTTCTTT. Amino acid sequence: CASSQNFVTEAFF.

The rearrangement links TRBV19 to TRBJ1-2, with D unclear. The V and J ends lost 6 bases and 2 bases respectively, with 16 bases between them. This CDR3 comprises 15 residues. From germline, CDR1 is LNHDA and CDR2 SQIVND (reference sequence). CDR3 sequence reads: CASRSLGNTNYGYTF. The CDR3 bases are TGTGCCAGTAGGTCTCTGGGCAACACCAACTATGGCTACACCTTC.

The chain couples TRBV5-4 to TRBJ2-7; D is tentatively TRBD1 or TRBD2 (6 bases each). The CDR3 is made up of 14 amino acids. CDR1 and CDR2 (germline): SGHNT, YYREEE (reference sequence). The V gene lost 1 base and the J gene lost 0 bases, with 8 bases spanning the gap. The CDR3 sequence is CASSLTGASYEQYF. In DNA, the CDR3 is TGTGCCAGCAGCTTGACGGGGGCCTCCTACGAGCAGTACTTC.

The chain couples TRBV18 to TRBJ2-7; 9 bases are a match to TRBD1. The CDR3 extends over 16 amino acids. Germline V gene sequence: CDR1 KGHSH, CDR2 LQKENI. V lost 4 bases to trimming and J lost 6 bases; unmatched junction nucleotides: 13. The CDR3 here is CASSQTGGASPFEQYF. The CDR3 nucleotides read TGTGCCAGCTCACAAACAGGGGGCGCGTCCCCTTTCGAGCAGTACTTC.